This T cell receptor (beta chain) was captured in a study of T cell changes during pregnancy in multiple sclerosis. Germline CDR1 is MGHDK and CDR2 is SYGVNS. The CDR3 spans 17 residues. Trimming stripped 3 bases from V and 10 bases from J, with 27 bases between. Clones were sequenced by immunoSEQ multiplex PCR, and TCRdb holds only the in-frame ones, with some missing. The sample holds about 36,000 clones; 91% are singletons and the top ten take 0.45% to 0.55%. The starting material was CD4+ T cells from peripheral blood mononuclear cells, obtained in the second trimester of pregnancy. V and J are TRBV25-1 and TRBJ1-1; D is perhaps TRBD1 (6 bases). This receptor was obtained from a female donor in good health, enrolled as a control in a pregnancy study. CDR3 residues: CASSDKGRETLTDRAFF. The CDR3, as DNA: TGTGCCAGCAGTGATAAGGGCAGGGAAACATTGACGGACAGAGCTTTCTTT.